These T cell receptor beta chains were read from a single sample in a study of shared clonotypes between healthy human individuals. Clones were read by immunoSEQ multiplex PCR, and TCRdb kept only the in-frame ones, dropping some. The sample lists about 600,000 clones; over 95% were seen once. Sequenced: naive CD8+ T cells sorted from blood. The receptors were sampled from a woman aged 25 to 39 in good health. Each CDR3 is given with its conserved first and last residue. A D gene is named only where the DNA matches it firmly. The size of a clone is reported for some rows only, either as once, few or many, or as a class for expanded clones.

>TRBJ2-3|once|TRBV28|NA
CARTTDTQYF
TGTGCCAGGACCACAGATACGCAGTATTTT
>TRBJ2-7|NA|TRBV7-9|NA
CASSPSRGSGTYEQYF
TGTGCCAGCAGCCCATCTCGGGGTAGCGGCACCTACGAGCAGTACTTC
>TRBJ1-2|once|TRBV5-4|TRBD1
CASSDRDRDYGYTF
TGTGCCAGCAGCGACCGGGACAGGGATTATGGCTACACCTTC
>TRBJ2-7|NA|TRBV2|NA
CAGRGDAYEQYF
TGTGCCGGTAGGGGGGATGCCTACGAGCAGTACTTC
>TRBJ2-2|NA|TRBV6-5|TRBD2
CASTIGLALAGELFF
TGTGCCAGCACCATCGGACTAGCGTTAGCCGGGGAGCTGTTTTTT
>TRBJ2-7|NA|TRBV14|NA
CASNREGGYEQYF
TGTGCCAGCAACCGCGAGGGAGGCTACGAGCAGTACTTC
>TRBJ2-4|NA|TRBV13|NA
CASSLRQVGNIQYF
TGTGCCAGCAGCTTACGGCAGGTTGGAAACATTCAGTACTTC
>TRBJ2-1|NA|TRBV7-8|NA
CASKTPGPRYNEQFF
TGTGCCAGCAAGACACCGGGACCCAGATACAATGAGCAGTTCTTC
>TRBJ2-1|NA|TRBV4-1|TRBD2
CASSQGAGGPYNEQFF
TGCGCCAGCAGCCAAGGGGCGGGAGGGCCATACAATGAGCAGTTCTTC
>TRBJ2-7|NA|TRBV18|TRBD1
CASSPRQGTYEQYF
TGTGCCAGCTCACCAAGACAGGGTACCTACGAGCAGTACTTC
>TRBJ1-1|NA|TRBV19|TRBD1
CATRDRAYLNTEAFF
TGTGCCACCCGGGACAGGGCCTATCTGAACACTGAAGCTTTCTTT
>TRBJ2-7|NA|TRBV7-9|TRBD1
CASSLPPTGGDEQYF
TGTGCCAGCAGCTTGCCTCCCACAGGGGGCGACGAGCAGTACTTC
>TRBJ1-4|NA|TRBV28|NA
CASSSPDSPDATNEKLFF
TGTGCCAGCAGTTCTCCTGACAGCCCTGATGCAACTAATGAAAAACTGTTTTTT
>TRBJ2-3|NA|TRBV10-1|NA
CASSESGGPRTDTQYF
TGCGCCAGCAGTGAGTCGGGGGGGCCCCGCACAGATACGCAGTATTTT
>TRBJ2-7|NA|TRBV5-8|NA
CASSPGEVAHYEQYF
TGTGCCAGCAGCCCAGGGGAGGTCGCTCATTACGAGCAGTACTTC
>TRBJ1-1|NA|TRBV10-3|NA
CATREGTEAFF
TGTGCCACTAGGGAGGGGACTGAAGCTTTCTTT
>TRBJ2-2|NA|TRBV29-1|NA
CSVGQNTGELFF
TGCAGCGTCGGACAGAACACCGGGGAGCTGTTTTTT
>TRBJ2-1|NA|TRBV6-1|NA
CASSAFASENEQFF
TGTGCCAGCAGCGCCTTTGCGTCGGAAAATGAGCAGTTCTTC
>TRBJ1-3|once|TRBV28|NA
CASSLQTWAGNTIYF
TGTGCCAGCAGTTTACAAACTTGGGCTGGAAACACCATATATTTT
>TRBJ2-3|NA|TRBV11-2|TRBD2
CASSLGLAGGDTQYF
TGTGCCAGCAGCTTAGGCCTAGCGGGAGGAGATACGCAGTATTTT
>TRBJ2-1|NA|TRBV5-1|NA
CASSPPGGEQFF
TGCGCCAGCAGCCCTCCTGGCGGGGAGCAGTTCTTC
>TRBJ2-7|NA|TRBV28|TRBD2
CASSKRLAGVDEQYF
TGTGCCAGCAGTAAACGACTAGCGGGAGTTGACGAGCAGTACTTC
>TRBJ2-2|NA|TRBV7-8|NA
CASSLIGSGTSNTGELFF
TGTGCCAGCAGCTTAATTGGATCGGGGACATCAAACACCGGGGAGCTGTTTTTT
>TRBJ2-2|NA|TRBV7-6|NA
CASSLFTETGELFF
TGTGCCAGCAGCTTATTTACGGAGACCGGGGAGCTGTTTTTT
>TRBJ2-1|NA|TRBV27|TRBD2
CASSLGTSVYNEQFF
TGTGCCAGCAGTCTGGGGACTAGCGTATACAATGAGCAGTTCTTC
>TRBJ2-1|NA|TRBV7-8|TRBD2
CASSLRGGRSDEQFF
TGTGCCAGCAGCTTACGGGGCGGGAGAAGCGATGAGCAGTTCTTC
>TRBJ1-2|NA|TRBV5-1|NA
CASSFNGKLDGYTF
TGCGCCAGCTCATTTAACGGTAAACTGGATGGCTACACCTTC
>TRBJ2-7|NA|TRBV6-1|NA
CASSEQGWYEQYF
TGTGCCAGCAGTGAACAGGGGTGGTACGAGCAGTACTTC
>TRBJ2-1|NA|TRBV27|NA
CASSLGLSYEQFF
TGTGCCAGCAGTTTGGGACTCTCCTATGAGCAGTTCTTC
>TRBJ2-3|NA|TRBV6-1|NA
CASGRWDTQYF
TGTGCCAGCGGGCGGTGGGATACGCAGTATTTT
>TRBJ1-1|few|TRBV5-4|TRBD1
CASSWGDRGRLGTEAFF
TGTGCCAGCAGCTGGGGGGACAGGGGCCGTCTAGGCACTGAAGCTTTCTTT
>TRBJ2-7|NA|TRBV29-1|NA
CSVLLDTAYEQYF
TGCAGCGTTTTGCTGGACACAGCCTACGAGCAGTACTTC
>TRBJ1-1|NA|TRBV9|NA
CASSADVGRGTEAFF
TGTGCCAGCAGCGCAGACGTGGGTAGAGGAACTGAAGCTTTCTTT
>TRBJ1-2|NA|TRBV9|NA
CASSARVDGYTF
TGTGCCAGCAGCGCCCGTGTAGATGGCTACACCTTC
>TRBJ1-1|NA|TRBV28|NA
CASSFLQGGKNTEAFF
TGTGCCAGCAGTTTCTTACAGGGTGGGAAGAACACTGAAGCTTTCTTT
>TRBJ1-1|few|TRBV9|NA
CASSVEHSEAFF
TGTGCCAGCAGCGTAGAACACTCTGAAGCTTTCTTT
>TRBJ2-2|NA|TRBV28|TRBD1
CAVGTGLSGELFF
TGTGCCGTCGGGACAGGGTTGTCCGGGGAGCTGTTTTTT
>TRBJ2-7|NA|TRBV4-1|NA
CASSQGGGGAHYEQYF
TGCGCCAGCAGCCAAGGGGGGGGCGGTGCTCACTACGAGCAGTACTTC
>TRBJ2-5|once|TRBV11-2|TRBD2
CASSLDLAGVFSETQYF
TGTGCCAGCAGCTTAGATTTAGCGGGAGTGTTTAGTGAGACCCAGTACTTC
>TRBJ1-2|NA|TRBV19|TRBD1
CASTPRLETGGVRYGYTF
TGTGCCAGTACCCCCCGGCTCGAGACAGGGGGCGTCCGCTATGGCTACACCTTC
>TRBJ2-7|NA|TRBV27|TRBD2
CASSLVSGKAEQYF
TGTGCCAGCAGTCTCGTTAGCGGGAAGGCCGAGCAGTACTTC
>TRBJ2-3|NA|TRBV27|TRBD2
CASSSSAGGPGDTQYF
TGTGCCAGCAGTTCTTCAGCGGGAGGGCCGGGAGATACGCAGTATTTT
>TRBJ1-4|NA|TRBV7-6|TRBD1
CASSLAPGQGDEKLFF
TGTGCCAGCAGCTTAGCACCGGGACAGGGTGATGAAAAACTGTTTTTT
>TRBJ2-3|once|TRBV9|NA
CASSRDVTDTQYF
TGTGCCAGCAGCAGGGATGTCACAGATACGCAGTATTTT
>TRBJ2-7|NA|TRBV4-1|NA
CASSQGSSSYEQYF
TGCGCCAGCAGCCAAGGGTCGAGCTCCTACGAGCAGTACTTC
>TRBJ2-4|NA|TRBV2|TRBD2
CASSELSGRARGNIQYF
TGTGCCAGCAGCGAACTTAGCGGGAGGGCCCGTGGGAACATTCAGTACTTC
>TRBJ2-3|NA|TRBV27|NA
CASRRGSSTDTQYF
TGTGCCAGCAGGAGGGGCTCTAGCACAGATACGCAGTATTTT
>TRBJ2-5|NA|TRBV7-9|NA
CASSRTRAQAQYF
TGTGCCAGCAGCCGCACGAGGGCCCAAGCCCAGTACTTC
>TRBJ1-1|once|TRBV2|NA
CASSEGGATEAFF
TGTGCCAGCAGTGAAGGGGGCGCGACTGAAGCTTTCTTT
>TRBJ2-7|NA|TRBV9|TRBD1
CASSTGQAAYEQYF
TGTGCCAGCAGCACCGGACAGGCGGCCTACGAGCAGTACTTC